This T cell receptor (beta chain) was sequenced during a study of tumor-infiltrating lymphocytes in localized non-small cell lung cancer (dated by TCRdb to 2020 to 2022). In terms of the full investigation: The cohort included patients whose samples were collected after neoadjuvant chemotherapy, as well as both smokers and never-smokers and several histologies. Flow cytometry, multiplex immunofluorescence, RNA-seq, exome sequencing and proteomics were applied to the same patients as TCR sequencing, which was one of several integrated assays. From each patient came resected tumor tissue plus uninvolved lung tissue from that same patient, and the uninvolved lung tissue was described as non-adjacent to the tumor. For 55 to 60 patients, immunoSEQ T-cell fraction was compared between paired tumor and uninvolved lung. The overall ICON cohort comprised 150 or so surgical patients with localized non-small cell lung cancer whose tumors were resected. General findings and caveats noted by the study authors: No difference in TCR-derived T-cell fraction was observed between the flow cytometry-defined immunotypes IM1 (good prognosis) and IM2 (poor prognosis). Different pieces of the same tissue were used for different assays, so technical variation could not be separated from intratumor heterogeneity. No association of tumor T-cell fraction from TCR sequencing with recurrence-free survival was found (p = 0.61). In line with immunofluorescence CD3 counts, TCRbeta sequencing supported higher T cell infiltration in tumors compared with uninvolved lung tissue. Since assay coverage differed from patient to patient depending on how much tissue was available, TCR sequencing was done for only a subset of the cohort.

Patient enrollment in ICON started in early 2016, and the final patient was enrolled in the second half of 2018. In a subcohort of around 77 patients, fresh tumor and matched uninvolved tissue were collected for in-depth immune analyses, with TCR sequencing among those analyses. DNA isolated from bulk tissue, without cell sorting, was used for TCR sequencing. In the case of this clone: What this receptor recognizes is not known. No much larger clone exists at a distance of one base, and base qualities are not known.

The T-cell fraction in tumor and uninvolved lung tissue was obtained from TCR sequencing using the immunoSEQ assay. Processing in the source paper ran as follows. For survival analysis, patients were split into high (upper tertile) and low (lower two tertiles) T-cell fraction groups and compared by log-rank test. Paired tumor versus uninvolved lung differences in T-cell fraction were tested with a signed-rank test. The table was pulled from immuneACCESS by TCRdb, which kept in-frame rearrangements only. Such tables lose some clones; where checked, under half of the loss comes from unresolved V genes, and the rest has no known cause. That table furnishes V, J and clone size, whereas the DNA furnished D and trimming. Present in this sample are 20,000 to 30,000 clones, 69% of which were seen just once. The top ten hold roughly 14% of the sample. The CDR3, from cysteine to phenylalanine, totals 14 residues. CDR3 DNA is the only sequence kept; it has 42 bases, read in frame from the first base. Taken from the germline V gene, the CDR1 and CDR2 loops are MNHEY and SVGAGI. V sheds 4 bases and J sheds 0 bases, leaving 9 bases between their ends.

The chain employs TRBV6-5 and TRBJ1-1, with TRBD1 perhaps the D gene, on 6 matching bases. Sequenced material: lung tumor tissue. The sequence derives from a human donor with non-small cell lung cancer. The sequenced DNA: TGTGCCAGCAGTTTGCGGACAGTGAACACTGAAGCTTTCTTT. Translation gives CASSLRTVNTEAFF.